This T cell receptor (beta chain) was sequenced during a study of blood T cell repertoires in COVID-19. Germline V CDR1 and CDR2: GTSNPN, SVGIG (reference sequence). The V segment lost 1 base and the J segment 4 bases; nucleotides outside the gene matches: 0. The CDR3 length is 14 residues. Repertoires were generated with immunoSEQ multiplex PCR, while TCRdb's copy carries only in-frame clones and drops some. The sample includes roughly 16,000 clones, roughly 90% of them seen just once. The genes are TRBV30 and TRBJ1-5, with 11 bases matching TRBD1. This clonotype was sampled from a human donor in a cohort sampled during active COVID-19. Sequencing was carried out using peripheral blood. The CDR3 protein is CAWSGDRGNQPQHF. The CDR3 DNA follows: TGTGCCTGGAGTGGGGACAGGGGGAATCAGCCCCAGCATTTT.